This T cell receptor beta chain was observed in a study of blood T cell repertoires in COVID-19. Study background: The samples span acute and convalescent COVID-19 from the United States, Italy and Spain. The cDNA or gDNA used as material had been derived from T cells, B-cell-depleted T cells, or PBMCs.

Under the authors' procedure: Quantification of nucleated cells was approximated via reference gene primer amplification. Sequencing was performed with immunoSEQ multiplex PCR; in TCRdb, only in-frame clones are kept and a portion is missing. D and trimming come from the DNA, and the V and J calls and clone size come from that table. This table has about 200,000 clones, approximately 80% appearing once. Germline CDR1 reads GTSNPN; CDR2 reads SVGIG (reference sequence). The V end lost 0 bases, the J end lost 0 bases, and 14 bases lay between the germline ends. The length of the CDR3 is 16 residues. The sequenced sample was peripheral blood. The source is a man aged 35 to 55 with acute or convalescent COVID-19. The rearrangement joins TRBV30 to TRBJ1-2; D uncertain. The CDR3 reads CAWSVFGKGANYGYTF. The CDR3 nucleotides read TGTGCCTGGAGTGTATTCGGAAAGGGAGCTAACTATGGCTACACCTTC.